This T cell receptor (beta chain) was documented in a study of cytomegalovirus exposure and HLA in healthy donors (dated by TCRdb to between 2016 and 2019). Study-wide context: A later analysis indicated that the 95 to 150 validation repertoires were generated on the platform also employed for the 650 to 850 repertoires of the first cohort. High-throughput TCR immunosequencing, statistical association of individual TCRs with disease status, and machine learning were combined to predict cytomegalovirus infection status. A separate validation cohort of roughly 130 different subjects was used in addition to the approximately 700-subject first cohort. The study aimed to test whether cataloging public T cell receptors could reveal signatures of past pathogen exposure. Overall results and qualifications from the work: While some public TCRs were present in many individuals, most TCR sequences turned up only very rarely across donors. The study listed 170 or so TCR beta chains as associated with cytomegalovirus. According to the authors, the approach could potentially be generalized to other disease states and immunological phenotypes. All 120 or so repertoires were used to score co-occurrence in the validation cohort in a later analysis, because that analysis had no HLA typing for the cohort. The classifier was reported to diagnose cytomegalovirus status with high specificity and sensitivity in both the original and validation cohorts. A few of the identified cytomegalovirus-associated TCR beta chains were confirmed in vitro to be specific for cytomegalovirus antigens. Of the cluster scores, roughly 95% were above 0 in a later analysis, which found that TCRs clustered in the first cohort also tended to co-occur in the approximately 120 validation repertoires.

Donors formed part of the validation cohort, which comprised 95 to 150 subjects and was distinct from the first cohort of under 850 subjects. The library came from the immunoSEQ multiplex PCR assay. The published analysis was carried out like this. A statistical classification framework was built to diagnose cytomegalovirus status from the catalog of TCR beta chain sequences. TCRdb holds this immuneACCESS table with in-frame rearrangements only. Some clones are missing; in checked studies, unresolved V genes explain under half, and the rest has no known cause. V, J and clone size were drawn from that table, and D and trimming were deduced from the DNA. Here the sample has under 350,000 clones; approximately 83% occur a single time. The ten largest clones capture around 1% of the sample. To note about this clone: The target of this receptor is not known. Base qualities are missing; no much larger clone stands one base away.

Its CDR3 holds 14 amino acids, cysteine through phenylalanine. Kept here is only the CDR3 DNA, which spans 42 bases and is read in frame from base 1. Trimming removed 1 base from V and 3 bases from J, leaving 9 bases between the germline ends. CDR1 and CDR2, looked up from the germline V gene, are MNHNS and SASEGT. The source of this sequence is a woman aged 18-29 years in good health and CMV-seronegative. The rearrangement combines TRBV6-1 with TRBJ1-2, with a weak D call of TRBD1 (5 bases match). Sequencing was carried out using PBMCs. CDR3 reads: CASSEGGSHYGYTF. The DNA reads as follows: TGTGCCAGCAGTGAAGGGGGCAGCCACTATGGCTACACCTTC.